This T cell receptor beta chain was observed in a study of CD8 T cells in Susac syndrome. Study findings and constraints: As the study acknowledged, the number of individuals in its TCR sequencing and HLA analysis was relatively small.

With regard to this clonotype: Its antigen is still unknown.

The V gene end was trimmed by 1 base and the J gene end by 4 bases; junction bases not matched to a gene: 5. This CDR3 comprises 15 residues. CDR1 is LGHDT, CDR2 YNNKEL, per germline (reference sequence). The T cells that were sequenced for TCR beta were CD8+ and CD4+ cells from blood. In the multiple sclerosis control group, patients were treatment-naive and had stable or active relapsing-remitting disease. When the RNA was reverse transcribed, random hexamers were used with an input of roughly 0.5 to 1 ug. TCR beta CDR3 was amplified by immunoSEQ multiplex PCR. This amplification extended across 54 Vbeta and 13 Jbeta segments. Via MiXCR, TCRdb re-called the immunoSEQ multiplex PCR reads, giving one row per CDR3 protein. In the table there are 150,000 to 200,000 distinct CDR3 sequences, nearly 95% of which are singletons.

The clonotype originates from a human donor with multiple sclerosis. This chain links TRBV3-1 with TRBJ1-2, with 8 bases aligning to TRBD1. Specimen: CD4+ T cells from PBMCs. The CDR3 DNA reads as TGTGCCAGCAGCCAAGTGGCAGGGGGCACCTATGGCTACACCTTC. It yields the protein CASSQVAGGTYGYTF. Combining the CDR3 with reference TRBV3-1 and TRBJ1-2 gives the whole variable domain DTAVSQTPKYLVTQMGNDKSIKCEQNLGHDTMYWYKQDSKKFLKIMFSYNNKELIINETVPNRFSPKSPDKAHLNLHINSLELGDSAVYFCASSQVAGGTYGYTFGSGTRLTVV.